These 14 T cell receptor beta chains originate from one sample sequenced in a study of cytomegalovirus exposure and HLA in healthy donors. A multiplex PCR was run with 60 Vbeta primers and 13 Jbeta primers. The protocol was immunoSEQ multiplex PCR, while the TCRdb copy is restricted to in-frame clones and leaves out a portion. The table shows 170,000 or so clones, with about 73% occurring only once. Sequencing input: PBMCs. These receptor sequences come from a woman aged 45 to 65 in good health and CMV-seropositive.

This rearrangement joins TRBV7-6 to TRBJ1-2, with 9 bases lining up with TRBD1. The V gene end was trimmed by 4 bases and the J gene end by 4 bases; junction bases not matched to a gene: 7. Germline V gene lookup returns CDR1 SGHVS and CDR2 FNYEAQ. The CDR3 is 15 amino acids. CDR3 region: CASSSMTGGFYGYTF. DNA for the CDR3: TGTGCCAGCAGCTCCATGACAGGGGGTTTCTATGGCTACACCTTC.

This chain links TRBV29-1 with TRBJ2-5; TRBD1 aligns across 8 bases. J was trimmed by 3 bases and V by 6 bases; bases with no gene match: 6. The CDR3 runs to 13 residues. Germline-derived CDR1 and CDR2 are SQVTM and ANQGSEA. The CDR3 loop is CSVGQGEKETQYF. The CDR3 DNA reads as TGCAGCGTCGGACAGGGTGAAAAAGAGACCCAGTACTTC.

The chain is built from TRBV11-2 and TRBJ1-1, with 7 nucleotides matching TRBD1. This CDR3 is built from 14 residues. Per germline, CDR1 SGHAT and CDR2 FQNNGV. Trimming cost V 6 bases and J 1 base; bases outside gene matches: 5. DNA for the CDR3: TGTGCCAGCAGTATAACAGGGGAGAACACTGAAGCTTTCTTT. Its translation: CASSITGENTEAFF.

The DNA of the CDR3 is TGTGCCAGCAGTTACTCGTACAGGGCGGGCTATGGCTACACCTTC. Translated: CASSYSYRAGYGYTF. V gene TRBV6-5 combines with J gene TRBJ1-2; D perhaps matches TRBD1 (6 bases). Between the trimmed V and J ends, which lost 0 bases and 4 bases, there was a span of 12 bases. This CDR3 spans 15 amino acids. Germline-derived CDR1 and CDR2 are MNHEY and SVGAGI.

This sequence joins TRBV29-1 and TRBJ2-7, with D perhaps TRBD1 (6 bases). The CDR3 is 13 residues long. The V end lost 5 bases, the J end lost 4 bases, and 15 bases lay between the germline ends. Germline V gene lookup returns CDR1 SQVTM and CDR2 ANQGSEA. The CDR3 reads CSVLQGTGYEQYF. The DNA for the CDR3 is TGCAGCGTTTTACAGGGCACGGGTTACGAGCAGTACTTC.

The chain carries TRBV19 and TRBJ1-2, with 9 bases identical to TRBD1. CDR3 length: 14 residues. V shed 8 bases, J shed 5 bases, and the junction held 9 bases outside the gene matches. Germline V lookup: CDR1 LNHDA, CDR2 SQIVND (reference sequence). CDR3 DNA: TGTGCCAGTGGAAGGACAGGGGAAGGGTATGGCTACACCTTC. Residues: CASGRTGEGYGYTF.

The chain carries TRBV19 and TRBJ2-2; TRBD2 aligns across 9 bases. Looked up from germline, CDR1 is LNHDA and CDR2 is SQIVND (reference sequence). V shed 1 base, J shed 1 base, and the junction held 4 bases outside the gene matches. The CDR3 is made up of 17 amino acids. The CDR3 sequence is CASSIGGLALNTGELFF. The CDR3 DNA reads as TGTGCCAGTAGTATAGGGGGACTAGCCCTGAACACCGGGGAGCTGTTTTTT.

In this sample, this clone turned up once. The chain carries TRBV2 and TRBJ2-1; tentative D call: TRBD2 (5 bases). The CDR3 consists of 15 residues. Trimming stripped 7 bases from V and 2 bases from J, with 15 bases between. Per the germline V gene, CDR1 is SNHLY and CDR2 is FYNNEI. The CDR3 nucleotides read TGTGCCAGCACGCTAGCCCAAACCCCCTACAATGAGCAGTTCTTC. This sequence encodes CASTLAQTPYNEQFF.

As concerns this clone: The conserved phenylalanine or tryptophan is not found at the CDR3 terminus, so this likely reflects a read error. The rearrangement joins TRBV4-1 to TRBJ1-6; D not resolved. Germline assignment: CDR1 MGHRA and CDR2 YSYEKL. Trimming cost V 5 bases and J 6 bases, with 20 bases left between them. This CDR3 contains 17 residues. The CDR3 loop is CASSSPTEAPANSPLHL. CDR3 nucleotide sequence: TGCGCCAGCAGCTCCCCGACCGAGGCTCCCGCTAATTCACCCCTCCACCTT.

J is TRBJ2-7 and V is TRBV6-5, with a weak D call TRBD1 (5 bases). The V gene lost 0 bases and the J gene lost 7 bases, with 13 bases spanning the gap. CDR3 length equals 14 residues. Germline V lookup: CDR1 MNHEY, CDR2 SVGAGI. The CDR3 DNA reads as TGTGCCAGCAGTTACTCGACCAGGGCTGAAGAGCAGTACTTC. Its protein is CASSYSTRAEEQYF.

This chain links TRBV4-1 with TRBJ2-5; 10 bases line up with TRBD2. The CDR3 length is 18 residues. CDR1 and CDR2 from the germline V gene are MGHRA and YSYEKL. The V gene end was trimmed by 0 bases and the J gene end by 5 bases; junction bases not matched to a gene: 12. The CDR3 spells CASSQDPAASGGRETQYF. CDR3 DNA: TGCGCCAGCAGCCAAGACCCGGCGGCTAGCGGGGGTAGGGAGACCCAGTACTTC.

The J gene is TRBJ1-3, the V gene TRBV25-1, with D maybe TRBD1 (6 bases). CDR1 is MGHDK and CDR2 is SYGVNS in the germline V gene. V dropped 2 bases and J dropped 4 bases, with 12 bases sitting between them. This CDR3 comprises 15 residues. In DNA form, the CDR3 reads TGTGCCAGCAGTGAACCAGGGGCAACGGGAAACACCATATATTTT. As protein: CASSEPGATGNTIYF.

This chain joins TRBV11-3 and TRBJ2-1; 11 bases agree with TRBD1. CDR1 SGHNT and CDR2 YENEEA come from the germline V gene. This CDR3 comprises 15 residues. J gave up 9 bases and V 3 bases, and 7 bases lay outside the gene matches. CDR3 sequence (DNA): TGTGCCAGCAGCTTGTTATACGGGACAGGGGGTGAGCAGTTCTTC. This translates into CASSLLYGTGGEQFF.

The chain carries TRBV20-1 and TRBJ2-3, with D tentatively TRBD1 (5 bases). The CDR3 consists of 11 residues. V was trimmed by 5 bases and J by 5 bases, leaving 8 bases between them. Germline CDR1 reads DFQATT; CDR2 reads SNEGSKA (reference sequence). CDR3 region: CSALRGDTQYF. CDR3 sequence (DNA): TGCAGTGCTCTAAGGGGAGATACGCAGTATTTT.